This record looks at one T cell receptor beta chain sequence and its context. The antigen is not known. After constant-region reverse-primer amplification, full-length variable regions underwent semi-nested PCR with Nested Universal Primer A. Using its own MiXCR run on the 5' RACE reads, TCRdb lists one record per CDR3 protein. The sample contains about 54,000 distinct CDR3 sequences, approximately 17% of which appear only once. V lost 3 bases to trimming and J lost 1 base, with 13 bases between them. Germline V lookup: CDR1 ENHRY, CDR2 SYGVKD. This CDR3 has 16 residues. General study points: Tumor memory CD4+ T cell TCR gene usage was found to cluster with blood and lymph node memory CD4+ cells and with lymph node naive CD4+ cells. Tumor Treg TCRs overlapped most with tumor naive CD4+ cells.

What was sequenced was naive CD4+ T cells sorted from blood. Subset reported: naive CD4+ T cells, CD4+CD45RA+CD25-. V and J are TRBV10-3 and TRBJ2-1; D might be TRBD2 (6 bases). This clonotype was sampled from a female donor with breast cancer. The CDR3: CAISDPLASSYNEQFF. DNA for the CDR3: TGTGCCATCAGTGACCCTCTAGCGAGTTCCTACAATGAGCAGTTCTTC.